Below, 28 T cell receptor beta chains from the same sample are listed, as sequenced in a study of cytomegalovirus exposure and HLA in healthy donors. The PCR had 60 Vbeta and 13 Jbeta primers. Using immunoSEQ multiplex PCR, the repertoire was profiled, and TCRdb retains in-frame clones only, with some absent. The data show about 62,000 clones, with roughly 76% seen just once and 7.8% held by the top ten. Sequences were obtained from PBMCs. These receptors all come from a man in his sixties in good health and CMV-seropositive.

The genes are TRBV7-9 and TRBJ2-3; D perhaps matches TRBD2 (6 bases). The CDR3 runs 16 residues. The V end was cut by 5 bases, the J end by 6 bases, with 21 bases between. Germline lookup yields CDR1 SEHNR and CDR2 FQNEAQ (reference sequence). The CDR3 is CASSRLGGGVVDTQYF. The CDR3 coding sequence is TGTGCCAGCAGCCGCCTGGGGGGAGGAGTTGTTGATACGCAGTATTTT. Looking up the rest from reference TRBV7-9 and TRBJ2-3 gives the full variable domain: DTGVSQNPRHKITKRGQNVTFRCDPISEHNRLYWYRQTLGQGPEFLTYFQNEAQLEKSRLLSDRFSAERPKGSFSTLEIQRTEQGDSAMYLCASSRLGGGVVDTQYFGPGTRLTVL.

This clone was counted only a few times. V and J are TRBV10-3 and TRBJ2-7; TRBD2 matches at 7 bases. The CDR3 loop spans 13 amino acids. Germline V lookup: CDR1 ENHRY, CDR2 SYGVKD. Losses at the gene ends were 11 bases for V and 0 bases for J; bases not matched to a gene: 7. The CDR3 sequence is CAPLAGRSYEQYF. CDR3 in DNA: TGTGCCCCATTAGCGGGTCGCTCCTACGAGCAGTACTTC.

The chain's CDR3 is CASSYLAGVPDTQYF. As DNA, the CDR3 is TGTGCCAGCAGTTACCTAGCGGGAGTACCAGATACGCAGTATTTT. V and J are TRBV6-6 and TRBJ2-3; 10 nucleotides line up with TRBD2. CDR3 size: 15 residues. The trim removed 2 bases at V and 4 bases at J, leaving 3 bases unmatched. Germline CDR1 MNHNY, CDR2 SVGAGI (reference sequence).

This rearrangement joins TRBV27 to TRBJ2-2; D might be TRBD1 (5 bases). Trimming pared 9 bases from V and 2 bases from J, leaving 13 bases between. This CDR3 comprises 14 residues. From germline, CDR1 is MNHEY and CDR2 SMNVEV (reference sequence). CDR3: CARPTDCNTGELFF. The CDR3 DNA reads TGTGCCAGGCCGACAGACTGTAACACCGGGGAGCTGTTTTTT.

The chain has TRBV5-5 and TRBJ2-7; 8 nucleotides match TRBD1. The CDR3 is 15 residues long. With V trimmed by 5 bases and J by 0 bases, 7 bases remained unmatched. Germline loops: CDR1 SGHKS, CDR2 YYEKEE (reference sequence). The CDR3 DNA reads as TGTGCCAGCAGATTCCGGGACAGGAGCTCCTACGAGCAGTACTTC. Its translation is CASRFRDRSSYEQYF.

The sample holds a few counts of this clone. The V gene is TRBV5-6, the J gene TRBJ2-7; D remains ambiguous. Between the trimmed V and J ends, which lost 3 bases and 3 bases, there was a span of 13 bases. CDR3 length: 14 amino acids. Germline CDR1 is SGHDT and CDR2 is YYEEEE. The CDR3 nucleotides read TGTGCCAGCAGCTCGGTGAGCCAACTCTACGAGCAGTACTTC. Its translation is CASSSVSQLYEQYF.

The chain carries TRBV9 and TRBJ2-7; 7 bases align to TRBD2. The V and J ends lost 0 bases and 0 bases, in that order; junction bases with no gene match: 0. From germline, CDR1 is SGDLS and CDR2 YYNGEE. The CDR3 has 14 amino acids. The DNA for the CDR3 is TGTGCCAGCAGCGTAGGCGGGAGCTCCTACGAGCAGTACTTC. It is translated as CASSVGGSSYEQYF.

This sequence joins TRBV7-9 and TRBJ2-1, with 7 positions matching TRBD1. Germline CDR1 and CDR2: SEHNR and FQNEAQ (reference sequence). V dropped 3 bases and J dropped 10; count of bases not matched to a gene: 9. This CDR3 region has 14 residues. The CDR3 region is CASSFRDRTREQFF. CDR3 DNA sequence: TGTGCCAGCAGCTTCCGGGACAGAACGAGGGAGCAGTTCTTC.

This rearrangement joins TRBV10-1 to TRBJ2-1; 8 positions agree with TRBD1. Germline CDR1 is WNHNN and CDR2 is SYGVQD (reference sequence). The CDR3 spans 15 residues. Trimming at V came to 6 bases and at J to 6 bases, leaving 10 bases not matched to a gene. The DNA of the CDR3 is TGCGCCAGCAGCCGGGACAGGCGAACCATCAATGAGCAGTTCTTC. Its translation is CASSRDRRTINEQFF.

CDR3 amino acids: CASSEHLPRQTTYEQYF. The CDR3 region has the DNA TGTGCCAGCAGTGAACATCTGCCCCGACAGACGACCTACGAGCAGTACTTC. The genes are TRBV27 and TRBJ2-7; possibly TRBD1 for D (5 bases). CDR1 is MNHEY and CDR2 is SMNVEV in the germline V gene (reference sequence). The V end lost 5 bases, the J end lost 2 bases, and 22 bases lay between the germline ends. The CDR3 is 17 residues long.

This chain links TRBV21-1 with TRBJ1-4; TRBD1 is the table's D call, not checked against the DNA. TRBV21-1 is termed a pseudogene. The CDR3 extends over 18 amino acids. For the CDR3, the DNA is TGTGCCAGCAGCAAAATATTCAAGTTGGCGCAGGGGCGGGAAAAACTGTTTTTT. Translation gives CASSKIFKLAQGREKLFF.

V usage is TRBV4-1 and J usage is TRBJ1-4, with unresolved D. Germline assignment: CDR1 MGHRA and CDR2 YSYEKL. The CDR3 length is 15 residues. Trimming cost V 6 bases and J 6 bases, with 17 bases left between them. This chain's CDR3 is CASRKRLEWDEKLFF. The DNA of the CDR3 is TGCGCCAGCAGGAAGCGACTTGAGTGGGATGAAAAACTGTTTTTT.

This clone was picked up one time. V usage is TRBV5-1 and J usage is TRBJ2-3; D not certain. The V end was cut by 1 base, the J end by 3 bases, with 12 bases between. From germline, CDR1 is SGHRS and CDR2 YFSETQ. The CDR3 is 15 amino acids. The CDR3 region is CASSLPQVQTDTQYF. DNA for the CDR3: TGCGCCAGCAGCTTGCCTCAGGTTCAGACAGATACGCAGTATTTT. The complete variable domain, with remaining parts taken from reference TRBV5-1 and TRBJ2-3, reads KAGVTQTPRYLIKTRGQQVTLSCSPISGHRSVSWYQQTPGQGLQFLFEYFSETQRNKGNFPGRFSGRQFSNSRSEMNVSTLELGDSALYLCASSLPQVQTDTQYFGPGTRLTVL.

Only a few counts were recorded for this clone. The chain recombines TRBV7-9 with TRBJ2-5; D not resolved. Germline CDR1 reads SEHNR; CDR2 reads FQNEAQ (reference sequence). V was shortened by 3 bases and J by 5 bases, with 4 bases between the two germline ends. The CDR3 has 11 amino acids. This chain's CDR3 is CASSFMETQYF. The DNA for the CDR3 is TGTGCCAGCAGCTTTATGGAGACCCAGTACTTC.

The chain carries TRBV27 and TRBJ2-7; 8 bases align to TRBD2. Germline loops: CDR1 MNHEY, CDR2 SMNVEV (reference sequence). The CDR3 spans 14 residues. The junction had 2 bases not matched to a gene; V was cut back by 0 bases and J by 4 bases. The CDR3 bases are TGTGCCAGCAGTTTATCTAGCGGGATTTACGAGCAGTACTTC. It codes for CASSLSSGIYEQYF.

This clone was seen a single time. The gene calls are TRBV15 and TRBJ2-7; TRBD2 matches 7 bases. The CDR3 is 14 amino acids. Germline V gene lookup returns CDR1 LNHNV and CDR2 YYDKDF (reference sequence). The junction had 6 bases not matched to a gene; V was cut back by 3 bases and J by 4 bases. The CDR3 DNA reads TGTGCCACCAGCAGGGATAGCGGGTTATACGAGCAGTACTTC. It is translated as CATSRDSGLYEQYF.

This chain links TRBV5-5 with TRBJ2-7; 7 bases are shared with TRBD1. The CDR3 spans 15 residues. Looked up from germline, CDR1 is SGHKS and CDR2 is YYEKEE (reference sequence). V trimming: 0 bases; J trimming: 4 bases; junction bases outside the gene matches: 7. CDR3 loop: CASSLVRGGQYEQYF. DNA for the CDR3: TGTGCCAGCAGCTTGGTCCGAGGGGGCCAGTACGAGCAGTACTTC.

This chain uses TRBV11-3 with TRBJ2-7, with 10 bases identical to TRBD1. There are 15 residues in the CDR3. Trimming removed 5 bases from V and 0 bases from J; junction bases left unmatched: 4. The V gene's germline CDR1 is SGHNT and CDR2 YENEEA. The CDR3 region has the DNA TGTGCCAGCAGCAAGACAGGGGGCCACTCCTACGAGCAGTACTTC. Amino acids: CASSKTGGHSYEQYF.

This sequence joins TRBV4-2 and TRBJ1-4; 9 bases agree with TRBD1. Per the germline V gene, CDR1 is LGHNA and CDR2 is YNFKEQ. The CDR3 runs 17 residues. The V gene end was trimmed by 0 bases and the J gene end by 5 bases; junction bases not matched to a gene: 7. The CDR3 bases are TGTGCCAGCAGCCAAGAGGGCCCCGGGACAGGGAATGAAAAACTGTTTTTT. This sequence encodes CASSQEGPGTGNEKLFF.

The V call is TRBV19, the J call TRBJ1-1; no firm D call. The CDR3 is 14 amino acids. V lost 1 base and J lost 4, with 10 bases in between. Per germline, CDR1 LNHDA and CDR2 SQIVND (reference sequence). The CDR3: CASSIGSASTEAFF. For the CDR3, the DNA is TGTGCCAGTAGTATAGGTTCAGCGAGCACTGAAGCTTTCTTT. Combining the CDR3 with reference TRBV19 and TRBJ1-1 gives the whole variable domain DGGITQSPKYLFRKEGQNVTLSCEQNLNHDAMYWYRQDPGQGLRLIYYSQIVNDFQKGDIAEGYSVSREKKESFPLTVTSAQKNPTAFYLCASSIGSASTEAFFGQGTRLTVV.

The genes are TRBV29-1 and TRBJ2-5, with D perhaps matching TRBD2 (7 bases). The CDR3 totals 12 residues. V lost 7 bases and J 5 bases, leaving 14 bases between the germline ends. Germline V gene lookup returns CDR1 SQVTM and CDR2 ANQGSEA. The CDR3 sequence: CSGGRGSETQYF. In DNA form, the CDR3 reads TGCAGCGGGGGGCGGGGGAGCGAGACCCAGTACTTC. Combining the CDR3 with reference TRBV29-1 and TRBJ2-5 gives the whole variable domain SAVISQKPSRDICQRGTSLTIQCQVDSQVTMMFWYRQQPGQSLTLIATANQGSEATYESGFVIDKFPISRPNLTFSTLTVSNMSPEDSSIYLCSGGRGSETQYFGPGTRLLVL.

The rearrangement joins TRBV6-1 to TRBJ2-5; D gene ambiguous. V lost 5 bases to trimming and J lost 0 bases, with 10 bases between them. From germline, CDR1 is MNHNS and CDR2 SASEGT. The CDR3 sequence is 14 residues long. CDR3 residues: CASSPTTDQETQYF. CDR3 DNA sequence: TGTGCCAGCAGTCCCACCACAGACCAAGAGACCCAGTACTTC.

This chain links TRBV2 with TRBJ1-6; 7 bases match TRBD1. The germline CDR1 and CDR2 sequences are SNHLY and FYNNEI. The CDR3 length is 15 residues. The V and J ends lost 3 bases and 9 bases, in that order; junction bases with no gene match: 8. The CDR3 loop is CASSEAGGSGSPLHF. The CDR3 DNA reads as TGTGCCAGCAGTGAGGCAGGGGGAAGTGGTTCACCCCTCCACTTT.

The V call is TRBV2, the J call TRBJ1-5; D might be TRBD1 (5 bases). Trimming stripped 5 bases from V and 5 bases from J, with 13 bases between. The CDR3 is made up of 14 amino acids. Germline values: CDR1 SNHLY, CDR2 FYNNEI. The CDR3 DNA reads TGTGCCAGCAGTAAGCAGGGAAGAGATCAGCCCCAGCATTTT. Its protein is CASSKQGRDQPQHF.

The chain recombines TRBV9 with TRBJ2-1, with 8 bases lining up with TRBD1. V shed 3 bases and J 13 bases; nucleotides not matched to a gene: 15. The length of the CDR3 is 15 residues. CDR1 is SGDLS, CDR2 YYNGEE, per germline. The CDR3 sequence is CASSAPPSAQGAQFF. The CDR3 region has the DNA TGTGCCAGCAGCGCACCTCCAAGCGCTCAGGGGGCACAGTTCTTC.

CDR3 in DNA: TGTGCCAGCAACTTAGGGACAGGCGATTCGTATTACAATCAGCCCCAGCATTTT. Its translation: CASNLGTGDSYYNQPQHF. This chain uses TRBV5-4 with TRBJ1-5; 8 nucleotides match TRBD1. The CDR3 is 18 residues long. V gave up 6 bases and J gave up 3 bases; unmatched junction bases: 17. In germline, CDR1 is SGHNT, CDR2 YYREEE (reference sequence). Filled out from reference TRBV5-4 and TRBJ1-5, the complete variable domain reads ETGVTQSPTHLIKTRGQQVTLRCSSQSGHNTVSWYQQALGQGPQFIFQYYREEENGRGNFPPRFSGLQFPNYSSELNVNALELDDSALYLCASNLGTGDSYYNQPQHFGDGTRLSIL.

CDR3 DNA sequence: TGTGCCAGCAGCTTAGTTTGGGCGGAGGGAATGAACATTCAGTACTTC. Its translation is CASSLVWAEGMNIQYF. The chain couples TRBV11-2 to TRBJ2-4; tentatively, D is TRBD2 (6 bases). The ends were cut back, 1 base at V and 7 bases at J, with 17 bases in the middle. There are 16 residues in the CDR3. Germline-derived CDR1 and CDR2 are SGHAT and FQNNGV.

The chain combines TRBV27 with TRBJ2-7; 9 bases map to TRBD1. J was trimmed by 3 bases and V by 4 bases; bases with no gene match: 4. CDR1 is MNHEY, CDR2 SMNVEV, per germline (reference sequence). The CDR3 covers 14 residues. The chain's CDR3 is CASSYRDRVYEQYF. The CDR3, as DNA: TGTGCCAGCAGTTACCGGGACAGGGTCTACGAGCAGTACTTC.